Listed here are 25 T cell receptor beta chains from one sample, sequenced in a study of blood T cell repertoires in COVID-19. The data were produced by immunoSEQ multiplex PCR, yet TCRdb's version contains in-frame clones alone and is incomplete. The data contain over 250,000 clones, roughly nine tenths of them singletons. Material for sequencing was PBMCs or T cells enriched from blood (not recorded which). The receptor source for this set is a man aged 55 to 70 who had recovered from COVID-19.

V and J are TRBV12-3 or TRBV12-4 and TRBJ2-1; unclear D gene. This CDR3 is 10 amino acids long. Trimming removed 4 bases from V and 9 bases from J, with 4 bases in between. CDR3 in DNA: TGTGCCAGCAGTTCGGGTGAGCAGTTCTTC. Residues: CASSSGEQFF.

V usage is TRBV19 and J usage is TRBJ1-4, with 9 bases matching TRBD1. The CDR3 runs 14 residues. In germline, CDR1 is LNHDA, CDR2 SQIVND (reference sequence). Trimming cost V 6 bases and J 6 bases; bases outside gene matches: 5. The CDR3 bases are TGTGCCAGTAGGGTCAGGGACAGGGATGAAAAACTGTTTTTT. This gives the protein CASRVRDRDEKLFF.

This chain joins TRBV5-1 and TRBJ2-7, with a possible D match to TRBD2 (5 bases). Germline CDR1 and CDR2: SGHRS and YFSETQ. CDR3 length equals 14 residues. Trimming shortened V by 4 bases and J by 2 bases, and 13 bases separated the two germline ends. This CDR3 is CASSPAGVPYEQYF. CDR3 bases: TGCGCCAGCAGCCCTGCCGGGGTGCCCTACGAGCAGTACTTC. The whole variable domain, filled in from reference TRBV5-1 and TRBJ2-7, reads KAGVTQTPRYLIKTRGQQVTLSCSPISGHRSVSWYQQTPGQGLQFLFEYFSETQRNKGNFPGRFSGRQFSNSRSEMNVSTLELGDSALYLCASSPAGVPYEQYFGPGTRLTVT.

The chain is built from TRBV7-8 and TRBJ2-1; 13 nucleotides match TRBD2. The CDR3 loop spans 16 amino acids. V lost 5 bases to trimming and J lost 8 bases; unmatched junction nucleotides: 9. Germline lookup yields CDR1 SGHVS and CDR2 FQNEAQ. CDR3 nucleotide sequence: TGTGCCAGCAGCCCTTGGACTAGCGGGAGTATATATGAGCAGTTCTTC. Its protein is CASSPWTSGSIYEQFF.

The table lists this clone with a count of one. The chain's CDR3 is CASSSQGSGEQYF. The CDR3 coding sequence is TGTGCCAGCAGCTCACAGGGATCCGGCGAGCAGTACTTC. V is TRBV7-2 and J is TRBJ2-7; possibly TRBD1 for D (6 bases). Germline CDR1 SGHTA, CDR2 FQGNSA. Trimming left V 4 bases short and J 6 bases short, with 13 bases between. The CDR3 is made up of 13 amino acids.

This chain uses TRBV2 with TRBJ1-4; no firm D call. There are 15 residues in the CDR3. The V end lost 4 bases, the J end lost 0 bases, and 9 bases lay between the germline ends. Germline V gene sequence: CDR1 SNHLY, CDR2 FYNNEI. This CDR3 reads CASSVSRATNEKLFF. Written as DNA, the CDR3 is TGTGCCAGCAGTGTTTCAAGAGCAACTAATGAAAAACTGTTTTTT.

V usage is TRBV2 and J usage is TRBJ1-2; D is undetermined. Trimming took 3 bases from V and 5 from J, leaving 4 bases between them. Looked up from germline, CDR1 is SNHLY and CDR2 is FYNNEI. The CDR3 totals 11 residues. The CDR3 reads CASSDRYGYTF. In DNA form, the CDR3 reads TGTGCCAGCAGTGACAGATATGGCTACACCTTC.

The V and J genes are TRBV3-1 (or the pseudogene TRBV3-2) and TRBJ2-1; 10 bases align to TRBD2. Trimming removed 4 bases from V and 7 bases from J; junction bases left unmatched: 10. This CDR3 comprises 16 residues. Germline CDR1 and CDR2: LGHDT and YNNKEL (reference sequence). The chain's CDR3 is CASSRSGGASFNEQFF. The DNA of the CDR3 is TGTGCCAGCAGCCGCAGCGGGGGGGCCAGTTTTAATGAGCAGTTCTTC.

The chain employs TRBV19 and TRBJ2-7; 8 positions agree with TRBD1. The CDR3 has 14 residues. Germline CDR1 and CDR2: LNHDA and SQIVND (reference sequence). V shed 5 bases, J shed 2 bases, and the junction held 5 bases outside the gene matches. The CDR3, as DNA: TGTGCCAGTAGTCGGGCAGGGGGCCCCTACGAGCAGTACTTC. Encoded protein: CASSRAGGPYEQYF.

The rearrangement uses TRBV7-9 and TRBJ1-6, with TRBD1 identical over 8 bases. CDR1 is SEHNR and CDR2 is FQNEAQ in the germline V gene (reference sequence). V was clipped by 5 bases and J by 10 bases; unmatched bases: 10. The CDR3 loop spans 15 amino acids. The CDR3 region has the DNA TGTGCCAGCAGCCCAAGACAGGGGCTGAACTCACCCCTCCACTTT. Residues: CASSPRQGLNSPLHF.

The chain couples TRBV27 to TRBJ2-2; 8 bases map to TRBD2. Germline loops: CDR1 MNHEY, CDR2 SMNVEV (reference sequence). The CDR3 totals 18 residues. V gave up 3 bases and J gave up 4 bases; unmatched junction bases: 13. CDR3 sequence: CASSLWGVAGGFTGELFF. The CDR3 DNA follows: TGTGCCAGCAGTTTGTGGGGTGTTGCGGGGGGTTTCACCGGGGAGCTGTTTTTT.

On this clone itself: Other DNA sequences within the sample encode an identical CDR3. The chain carries TRBV6-2 or TRBV6-3 and TRBJ2-7, with 7 nucleotides matching TRBD1. The germline V gene has CDR1 MNHEY and CDR2 SVGEGT. The CDR3 runs 13 residues. With V trimmed by 6 bases and J by 2 bases, 4 bases remained unmatched. The CDR3 here is CASSLQGAYEQYF. CDR3 nucleotides: TGTGCCAGCAGCCTGCAGGGGGCCTACGAGCAGTACTTC.

The genes are TRBV7-9 and TRBJ2-2; TRBD1 agrees at 8 bases. J lost 4 bases, V lost 10 bases, and 5 bases had no gene match. Germline V lookup: CDR1 SEHNR, CDR2 FQNEAQ (reference sequence). The CDR3 spans 13 residues. CDR3 in amino acids: CATRQGSTGELFF. The CDR3 region has the DNA TGTGCCACCCGACAGGGGAGCACCGGGGAGCTGTTTTTT.

The chain is built from TRBV20-1 and TRBJ1-6; D remains ambiguous. Germline V gene sequence: CDR1 DFQATT, CDR2 SNEGSKA (reference sequence). Trimming stripped 3 bases from V and 10 bases from J, with 16 bases between. The CDR3 contains 14 residues. The CDR3 protein is CSASTGEQLSPLHF. The CDR3 DNA reads as TGCAGTGCTAGTACCGGGGAGCAACTGTCACCCCTCCACTTT.

This clone was seen only once. The chain carries TRBV30 and TRBJ2-2, with D unresolved. Germline V gives CDR1 GTSNPN, CDR2 SVGIG (reference sequence). The germline V and J ends were trimmed by 0 bases and 4 bases, with 9 bases remaining between them. This CDR3 is 14 amino acids long. CDR3 coding DNA: TGTGCCTGGAGTGTAAGCCGGGTCACCGGGGAGCTGTTTTTT. This translates into CAWSVSRVTGELFF.

This clone was seen just once. V and J are TRBV5-6 and TRBJ2-3; the match to TRBD2 covers 8 bases. This CDR3 region has 16 residues. Germline V gene sequence: CDR1 SGHDT, CDR2 YYEEEE. V was clipped by 1 base and J by 4 bases; unmatched bases: 8. The DNA of the CDR3 is TGTGCCAGCAGCTTGCCGGGAGGGGGTAGGCCAGATACGCAGTATTTT. This encodes CASSLPGGGRPDTQYF.

The chain couples TRBV27 to TRBJ1-6, with 8 bases aligning to TRBD1. The ends lost 5 bases at V and 9 bases at J; junction bases unmatched: 6. The CDR3 loop spans 14 amino acids. Germline-derived CDR1 and CDR2 are MNHEY and SMNVEV (reference sequence). The CDR3: CASSVGQGRSPLHF. In nucleotides, the CDR3 is TGTGCCAGCAGTGTCGGACAGGGACGTTCACCCCTCCACTTT.

V gene TRBV5-1 combines with J gene TRBJ2-5; D might be TRBD2 (6 bases). Germline V gives CDR1 SGHRS, CDR2 YFSETQ. V was shortened by 0 bases and J by 2 bases, with 11 bases between the two germline ends. This CDR3 has 15 residues. The CDR3 coding sequence is TGCGCCAGCAGCTTGGGCCCTAGCGAGCAAGAGACCCAGTACTTC. The encoded protein is CASSLGPSEQETQYF.

The chain carries TRBV18 and TRBJ1-3; D might be TRBD1 (6 bases). This CDR3 spans 15 amino acids. CDR1 KGHSH and CDR2 LQKENI come from the germline V gene. V was shortened by 0 bases and J by 2 bases, with 8 bases between the two germline ends. The CDR3 bases are TGTGCCAGCTCACCACCTCACAGGGCTGGAAACACCATATATTTT. It specifies CASSPPHRAGNTIYF.

CDR3 coding DNA: TGTGCCAGTATTCATAGGGGGACCGTGGGACAGGGCTCCAACACCGGGGAGCTGTTTTTT. It yields the protein CASIHRGTVGQGSNTGELFF. The V call is TRBV19, the J call TRBJ2-2, with 9 nucleotides matching TRBD1. Germline-derived CDR1 and CDR2 are LNHDA and SQIVND (reference sequence). This CDR3 is built from 20 residues. Trimming cost V 7 bases and J 2 bases; bases outside gene matches: 20. The whole variable domain, filled in from reference TRBV19 and TRBJ2-2, reads DGGITQSPKYLFRKEGQNVTLSCEQNLNHDAMYWYRQDPGQGLRLIYYSQIVNDFQKGDIAEGYSVSREKKESFPLTVTSAQKNPTAFYLCASIHRGTVGQGSNTGELFFGEGSRLTVL.

This clone appeared a single time. V is TRBV4-1 and J is TRBJ1-1; 8 nucleotides line up with TRBD1. V lost 4 bases, J lost 0 bases, and 7 bases stayed unmatched. The CDR3 has 16 amino acids. The germline gives CDR1 MGHRA, CDR2 YSYEKL. The CDR3 nucleotides read TGCGCCAGCAGCCCGCCGGGACAGGTAATGAACACTGAAGCTTTCTTT. Residues: CASSPPGQVMNTEAFF.

The J gene is TRBJ2-6, the V gene TRBV5-1; 7 bases are a match to TRBD1. Per germline, CDR1 SGHRS and CDR2 YFSETQ. The V and J ends lost 4 bases and 0 bases, in that order; junction bases with no gene match: 16. This CDR3 is 20 amino acids long. CDR3 coding DNA: TGCGCCAGCAGCCAAACCCCTAGGGACAGTCTTTTCTCTGGGGCCAACGTCCTGACTTTC. This sequence encodes CASSQTPRDSLFSGANVLTF.

This clone was detected only a few times. The gene calls are TRBV19 and TRBJ1-5; D unresolved. Germline V gene sequence: CDR1 LNHDA, CDR2 SQIVND (reference sequence). The CDR3 runs 15 residues. Trimming pared 2 bases from V and 0 bases from J, leaving 8 bases between. CDR3 DNA sequence: TGTGCCAGTAGTATAACTAAATATAGCAATCAGCCCCAGCATTTT. Translation: CASSITKYSNQPQHF.

The chain joins TRBV3-1 (or the pseudogene TRBV3-2) to TRBJ1-1; D unclear. The ends were cut back, 4 bases at V and 0 bases at J, with 9 bases in the middle. CDR3 size: 14 residues. CDR1 is LGHDT and CDR2 is YNNKEL in the germline V gene (reference sequence). The CDR3 loop reads CASSPDTLNTEAFF. The DNA for the CDR3 is TGTGCCAGCAGCCCCGACACCCTGAACACTGAAGCTTTCTTT.

The gene calls are TRBV9 and TRBJ2-1; TRBD2 matches 13 bases. J gave up 6 bases and V 3 bases, and 9 bases lay outside the gene matches. This CDR3 contains 17 residues. Germline V gene lookup returns CDR1 SGDLS and CDR2 YYNGEE. The CDR3 sequence: CASSAKPTSGGANEQFF. Here the CDR3 DNA reads TGTGCCAGCAGCGCTAAGCCCACTAGCGGGGGGGCCAATGAGCAGTTCTTC.